This T cell receptor (beta chain) emerged from a study of OX40 agonist ivuxolimab in advanced cancers. About the study: Patients' therapy was ivuxolimab, an antibody that acts as an agonist of OX40 (CD134). Patients were infused with ivuxolimab every 2 weeks at 0.01 to 10 mg/kg.

Remarks on this clone: Its antigen is still unknown.

Whole-study results and caveats: Mean expanded clone counts were higher in CD8+ than CD4+ T cells.

Clones were read by immunoSEQ multiplex PCR, and TCRdb kept only the in-frame ones, dropping some. This sample carries 82,000 or so clones, about 94% of them seen once, and the ten largest clones take 1% to 1.3%. The source material was CD4+ or CD8+ T cells sorted from blood, sampled in a trial of the OX40 agonist ivuxolimab. This TCR came from an adult with an advanced solid tumor such as melanoma, head and neck, liver or kidney cancer.

CDR3 coding DNA: TGTGCCAGCAGTGACACAGTCGGGGGACCGAACACCGGGGAGCTGTTTTTT. Amino acid sequence: CASSDTVGGPNTGELFF. The gene calls are TRBV5-4 and TRBJ2-2; maybe TRBD2 (6 bases). CDR3 size: 17 residues. Trimming took 5 bases from V and 0 from J, leaving 17 bases between them. Germline V CDR1 and CDR2: SGHNT, YYREEE (reference sequence).